This T cell receptor beta chain was recorded in a study of cytomegalovirus exposure and HLA in healthy donors. The count of this clone is one. The antigen is undetermined. Donors were ostensibly healthy at sampling, although undocumented immune exposures were probable. Study findings and constraints: In a later analysis, parvovirus B19, influenza, CMV and Epstein-Barr virus appeared linked to several top co-occurrence clusters. A further, later analysis showed that HLA-associated TCR beta chains (compared with equally common others) were more clonally expanded.

PCR involved 60 Vbeta and 13 Jbeta primers. In the study's own analysis: Later, 65 million to 85 million unique TCR beta chains were counted in an analysis, and approximately 10 million of them were shared. The repertoire was sequenced with immunoSEQ multiplex PCR; TCRdb's copy has only in-frame clones and lacks some. V and J calls and clone size are those listed in that table; D and trimming were worked out from the DNA. This table holds 60,000 or so clones, approximately 71% found once. This CDR3 spans 14 amino acids. CDR1 MNHNS and CDR2 SASEGT come from the germline V gene. V lost 9 bases, J lost 6 bases, and 12 bases stayed unmatched.

Sequences were obtained from PBMCs. This TCR derives from a woman aged 40 to 50 in good health and CMV-seropositive. V and J are TRBV6-1 and TRBJ2-7; 9 nucleotides align to TRBD1. CDR3 residues: CASGLGQGFFEQYF. CDR3 coding DNA: TGTGCCAGTGGATTGGGACAGGGTTTCTTCGAGCAGTACTTC.